These T cell receptor beta chains were read from a single sample in a study of T cells in Graves' hyperthyroidism and ophthalmopathy. TCRdb called the multiplex PCR reads again in MiXCR, with one record for every CDR3 protein. The sample shows hundreds of thousands of distinct CDR3 sequences, approximately 17% of them seen only once. Sequenced input: blood. These receptors all come from a woman aged 18-30 years with Graves' ophthalmopathy. The CDR3 runs from the conserved cysteine through the conserved F or W. The D gene is left open where the match is weak. Clone size is stated in some rows and not others, as once, few, many or a class when expanded.

TRBV28	-	TRBJ2-7	TRBD1	TGTGCCAGCAGCCGTCCCGGGACAGGGAGCCACGAGCAGTACTTC	CASSRPGTGSHEQYF
TRBV7-2	many	TRBJ1-5	-	TGTGCCAGCAGCAAACAGGGCTATAGCAATCAGCCCCAGCATTTT	CASSKQGYSNQPQHF
TRBV30	many	TRBJ2-2	-	TGTGCCTGGAGTGTGGCCGGGGAGCTGTTTTTT	CAWSVAGELFF
TRBV19	few	TRBJ2-1	-	TGTGCCAGTAGTATAGAGGGCAGGTCCGTTTACAATGAGCAGTTCTTC	CASSIEGRSVYNEQFF
TRBV11-2	many	TRBJ2-1	-	TGTGCCAGCAGTAGGCGACTAGAGGCCTACAATGAGCAGTTCTTC	CASSRRLEAYNEQFF
TRBV5-8	many	TRBJ1-1	-	TGTGCCAGTCATACAAATCCGGGCGACACTGAAGCTTTCTTT	CASHTNPGDTEAFF
TRBV10-3	-	TRBJ1-1	-	TGTGCCATCAATAGTGGCACTGAAGCTTTCTTT	CAINSGTEAFF
TRBV2	many	TRBJ1-1	-	TGTGCCAGCAGTGTTACCGGACAGATCACTGAAGCTTTCTTT	CASSVTGQITEAFF
TRBV5-1	few	TRBJ2-1	-	TGCGCCAGCAGCTACCGGACGGCGTACTCCTACAATGAGCAGTTCTTC	CASSYRTAYSYNEQFF
TRBV6-2/TRBV6-3	few	TRBJ2-6	TRBD1	TGTGCCAGCAGACCACAGGGGGCTGGGGCCAACGTCCTGACTTTC	CASRPQGAGANVLTF
TRBV6-2/TRBV6-3	many	TRBJ1-2	-	TGTGCCAGCACAATGGTCGACAGACCTAACTATGGCTACACCTTC	CASTMVDRPNYGYTF
TRBV9	few	TRBJ2-1	-	TGTGCCAGCAGCGTCCGCTCGGGGGCGTACTACAATGAGCAGTTCTTC	CASSVRSGAYYNEQFF
TRBV11-2	-	TRBJ1-1	-	TGTGCCGGCAGCCCCCGAACAGGGGAAGCTTTCTTT	CAGSPRTGEAFF
TRBV6-2/TRBV6-3	-	TRBJ2-7	-	TGTGCCAGCAGTCCACTCGACATATCCTACGAGCGGTACTTC	CASSPLDISYERYF
TRBV20-1	few	TRBJ2-2	-	TGCAGTGCCCTAGATCCCGACACCGGGGAGCTGTTTTTT	CSALDPDTGELFF
TRBV20-1	-	TRBJ1-5	-	TGCAGTGCGGAAATATCGGGCAATCAGCCCCAGCATTTT	CSAEISGNQPQHF
TRBV28	many	TRBJ1-5	TRBD1	TGTGCCAGCAGTGAGCGACAGGGGGGAGATCAGCCCCAGCATTTT	CASSERQGGDQPQHF
TRBV28	many	TRBJ1-4	-	TGTGCCAGCAGTTTTGCCGGGGATTACGAAAAACTGTTTTTT	CASSFAGDYEKLFF
TRBV29-1	-	TRBJ1-2	-	TGCAGCGTTGAATCGGAACAGCATGGCTACACCTTC	CSVESEQHGYTF
TRBV7-3	-	TRBJ2-3	TRBD2	TGTGCCAGCAGTTTTCTAGCGGGAGGGTCAGATACGCAGTATTTT	CASSFLAGGSDTQYF
TRBV28	many	TRBJ2-3	-	TGTGCCAGCAGCTCCCACGTAATCACAGATACGCAGTATTTT	CASSSHVITDTQYF
TRBV27	many	TRBJ1-2	-	TGTGCCAGCAGCTCGAGGGAGGAGGGTGGCTACACCTTC	CASSSREEGGYTF
TRBV2	many	TRBJ2-3	-	TGTGCCAGCAGTGAAATAGCCGCTCTTGGGGGCACAGATACGCAGTATTTT	CASSEIAALGGTDTQYF
TRBV7-8	many	TRBJ1-4	TRBD1	TGTGCCAGCAGCTCGAGACAGGGAGGTGAAAAACTGTTTTTT	CASSSRQGGEKLFF
TRBV6-5	-	TRBJ2-7	-	TGTGCCAGCAGTTGGTACAAGGAATCCTACGAGCAGTACTTC	CASSWYKESYEQYF
TRBV6-1	-	TRBJ1-5	-	TGTGCCAGCAGTCGACTACTGGATCAGCCCCAGCATTTT	CASSRLLDQPQHF
TRBV29-1	-	TRBJ1-1	TRBD1	TGCAGCGCTGGACAGGCGGGCACTGAAGCTTTCTTT	CSAGQAGTEAFF
TRBV19	-	TRBJ2-7	-	TGTGCCAGTAGTCCGGGGACGCAGACCTACGAGCAGTACTTC	CASSPGTQTYEQYF
TRBV27	many	TRBJ1-1	-	TGTGCCAGCAGTCCAATTCCGACAGTTTATGGAGCTTTCTTT	CASSPIPTVYGAFF
TRBV2	few	TRBJ2-7	TRBD2	TGTGCCAGCAGTGAAACCCTTCGGGGAGGGTACGAGCAGTACTTC	CASSETLRGGYEQYF
TRBV7-2	few	TRBJ2-7	TRBD2	TGTGCCAGCAGCTTTAGCGGGAACTCCTACGAGCAGTACTTC	CASSFSGNSYEQYF
TRBV2	many	TRBJ1-5	-	TGTGCCAGCAAGGAGTTTCGAAATCAGCCCCAGCATTTT	CASKEFRNQPQHF